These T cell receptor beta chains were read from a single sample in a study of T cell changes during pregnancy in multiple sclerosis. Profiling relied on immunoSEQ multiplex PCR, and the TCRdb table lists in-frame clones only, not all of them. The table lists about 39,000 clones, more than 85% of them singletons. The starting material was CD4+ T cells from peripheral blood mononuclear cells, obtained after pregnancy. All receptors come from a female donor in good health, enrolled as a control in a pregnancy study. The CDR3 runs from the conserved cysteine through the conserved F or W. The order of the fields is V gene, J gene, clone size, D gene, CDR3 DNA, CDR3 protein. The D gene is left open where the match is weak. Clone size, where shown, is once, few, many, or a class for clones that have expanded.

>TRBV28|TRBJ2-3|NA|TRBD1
TGTGCCAGCAGCACCCCCGCCGGGACAGGGGGCACAGATACGCAGTATTTT
CASSTPAGTGGTDTQYF
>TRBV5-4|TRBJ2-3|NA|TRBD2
TGTGCCAGCAGCTTGGGGTCGGGAGGGAGGTTAAATACGCAGTATTTT
CASSLGSGGRLNTQYF
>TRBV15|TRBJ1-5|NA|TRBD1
TGTGCCACCAGCTGGGTGACAGGGGTGGGTCAGCCCCAGCATTTT
CATSWVTGVGQPQHF
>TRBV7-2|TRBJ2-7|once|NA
TGTGCCAGCAGCTTAGATGGGACTCCATACTACGAGCAGTACTTC
CASSLDGTPYYEQYF
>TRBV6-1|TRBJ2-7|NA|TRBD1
TGTGCCAGCAGTGAAGAGGGGGCGGGTGAGCAGTACTTC
CASSEEGAGEQYF
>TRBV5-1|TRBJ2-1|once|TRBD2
TGCGCCAGCAGCTTAAATGGACTAGCGGAAAACAATGAGCAGTTCTTC
CASSLNGLAENNEQFF
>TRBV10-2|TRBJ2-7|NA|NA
TGCGCCAGCAGAGGAGTGGGACACCTATACGAGCAGTACTTC
CASRGVGHLYEQYF
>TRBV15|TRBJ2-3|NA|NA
TGTGCCACCAGCAGACCCCGTAAAGATACGCAGTATTTT
CATSRPRKDTQYF
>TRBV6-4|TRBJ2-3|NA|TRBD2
TGTGCCAGCAGTGTGCTAGCGGCGGATACGCAGTATTTT
CASSVLAADTQYF
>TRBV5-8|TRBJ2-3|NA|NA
TGTGCCAGCAGCTTGATCCGGGGTACGCAGTATTTT
CASSLIRGTQYF
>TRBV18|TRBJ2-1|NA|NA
TGTGCCAGCTCACTTGGGCAATCGAGTGATGAGCAGTTCTTC
CASSLGQSSDEQFF
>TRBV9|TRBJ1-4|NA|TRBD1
TGTGCCAGCAGTCACGGACAGGGTTTTTCTGAAAAACTGTTTTTT
CASSHGQGFSEKLFF
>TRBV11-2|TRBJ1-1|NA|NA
TGTGCCAGCAGCCCCCAGGGTGGCACTGAAGCTTTCTTT
CASSPQGGTEAFF
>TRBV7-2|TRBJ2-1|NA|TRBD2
TGTGCCAGCAGCTTAACCGGGACTAGCGACAATGAGCAGTTCTTC
CASSLTGTSDNEQFF
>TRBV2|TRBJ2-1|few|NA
TGTGCCAGCAGTGTATCCCCCCGGGGGGAGCAGTTCTTC
CASSVSPRGEQFF
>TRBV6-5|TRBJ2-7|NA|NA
TGTGCCAGCAGTTTACGGGGGTGGGAGCAGTACTTC
CASSLRGWEQYF
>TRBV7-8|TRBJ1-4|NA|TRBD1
TGTGCCAGCAGGCCGGGACAGACTAATGAAAAACTGTTTTTT
CASRPGQTNEKLFF
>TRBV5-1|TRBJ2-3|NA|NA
TGCGCCAGCAGCTTGGAAAGGGGGGGGCAGTATTTT
CASSLERGGQYF
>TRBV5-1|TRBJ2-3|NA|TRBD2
TGCGCCAGCAGCTTCGCGGGAGATAGGACAGATACGCAGTATTTT
CASSFAGDRTDTQYF
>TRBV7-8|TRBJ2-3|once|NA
TGTGCCAGCAGTCGAGACGGGGGAATCGGGGATACGCAGTATTTT
CASSRDGGIGDTQYF
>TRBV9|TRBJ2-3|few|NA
TGTGCCAGCAGCGTAGCAATAACTAGCCAAGATACGCAGTATTTT
CASSVAITSQDTQYF
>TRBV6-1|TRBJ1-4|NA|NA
TGTGCCAGCAGCTTGGGGGGGTCGAATGAAAAACTGTTTTTT
CASSLGGSNEKLFF
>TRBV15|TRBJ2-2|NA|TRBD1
TGTGCCACCAGCAGAGAGGGACAGGGGGCGATCGGGGAGCTGTTTTTT
CATSREGQGAIGELFF
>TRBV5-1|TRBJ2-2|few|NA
TGCGCCAGCAGCTTGGTCCAGGGAAATACCGGGGAGCTGTTTTTT
CASSLVQGNTGELFF
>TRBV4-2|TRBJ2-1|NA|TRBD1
TGTGCCAGCAGCCAAGATGGACAGGGGTTAGATGAGCAGTTCTTC
CASSQDGQGLDEQFF
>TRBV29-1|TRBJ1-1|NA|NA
TGCAGCGTTGATTTAGGGGCCAACACTGAAGCTTTCTTT
CSVDLGANTEAFF
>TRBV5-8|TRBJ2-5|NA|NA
TGTGCCAGCAGCTTAACGGGACACCAACAAGAGACCCAGTACTTC
CASSLTGHQQETQYF
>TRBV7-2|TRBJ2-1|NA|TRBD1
TGTGCCAGCAGCCTCGGACAGGCATTCGATGAGCAGTTCTTC
CASSLGQAFDEQFF
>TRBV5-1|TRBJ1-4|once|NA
TGCGCCAGCAGCTATAGAGGGAAGGATGAAAAACTGTTTTTT
CASSYRGKDEKLFF
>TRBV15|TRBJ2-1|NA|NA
TGTGCCACCAGCAGAGAGAAAAAGGCATCGGGGAATGAGCAGTTCTTC
CATSREKKASGNEQFF
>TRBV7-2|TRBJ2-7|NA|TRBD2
TGTGCCAGCAGCTTTTTGGGGACTAGCGGTGACGAGCAGTACTTC
CASSFLGTSGDEQYF
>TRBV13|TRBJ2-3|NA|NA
TGTGCCAGCAGCCCTCGGAGCGGCCGCACAGATACGCAGTATTTT
CASSPRSGRTDTQYF